A single sample is the source of the 3 T cell receptor beta chains below, sequenced in a study of blood T cell repertoires in COVID-19. Here immunoSEQ multiplex PCR was the method, and the copy in TCRdb shows in-frame clones only, minus some. The sample contains approximately 300,000 clones, over 75% of which appear only once. Sequenced material: peripheral blood. These receptors were collected from a woman in her forties or fifties with active or convalescent COVID-19.

This chain connects TRBV11-3 to TRBJ2-2; D is perhaps TRBD2 (7 bases). Germline loops: CDR1 SGHNT, CDR2 YENEEA. Trimming took off 5 bases at V and 6 bases at J, with 16 bases between the two ends. This CDR3 is 15 amino acids long. As DNA, the CDR3 is TGTGCCAGCAGCCTCGCGGGGGCGGGAGCCGGGGAGCTGTTTTTT. Amino acid sequence: CASSLAGAGAGELFF.

The count of this clone is one. The rearrangement links TRBV29-1 to TRBJ2-3, with a weak D call TRBD1 (6 bases). Germline lookup yields CDR1 SQVTM and CDR2 ANQGSEA. The length of the CDR3 is 15 residues. The germline V and J ends were trimmed by 5 bases and 4 bases, with 19 bases remaining between them. CDR3 in DNA: TGCAGCGTTCCGGCTATACAGGGTTCCCCAGATACGCAGTATTTT. Amino acid sequence: CSVPAIQGSPDTQYF.

This chain connects TRBV5-4 to TRBJ1-5; perhaps TRBD1 as D (6 bases). Trimming removed 4 bases from V and 5 bases from J, with 10 bases in between. The CDR3 is made up of 13 amino acids. Germline V gives CDR1 SGHNT, CDR2 YYREEE (reference sequence). Here the CDR3 DNA reads TGTGCCAGCAGCCAGGGGATGGATCAGCCCCAGCATTTT. It translates to CASSQGMDQPQHF.